Each of the 20 T cell receptor beta chains below was sequenced from the same sample in a study of T cell repertoires in cytomegalovirus infection. Their recognized antigens are unknown. MiXCR, run by TCRdb on the reads, gives a single entry per CDR3 protein. The sample has roughly 860,000 distinct CDR3 sequences, roughly 33% seen once. The specimen comprised cultured CD8+ T cells from PBMCs, sampled from culture after CMV antigen stimulation. Receptors were obtained from a human donor in good health (CMV status not recorded). Some clones in this sample may be carry-over from other donors' samples.

This clonotype has more than one count but fewer than ten. This rearrangement joins TRBV6-2 or TRBV6-3 to TRBJ2-7; D is unresolved. Per the germline V gene, CDR1 is MNHEY and CDR2 is SVGEGT. The CDR3 has 13 residues. V was pared by 2 bases and J by 3 bases, with 8 bases between. The CDR3 DNA reads as TGTGCCAGCAGTTACAAGGTTTACTACGAGCAGTACTTC. Translating it yields CASSYKVYYEQYF.

J is TRBJ1-1 and V is TRBV12-3 or TRBV12-4, with D unclear. Trimming shortened V by 4 bases and J by 10 bases, and 10 bases separated the two germline ends. The CDR3 has 11 amino acids. In DNA, the CDR3 is TGTGCCAGCAGTTGGAGGGAGGGAGCTTTCTTT. It yields the protein CASSWREGAFF.

This clonotype was seen once. At one boundary the junction diverges from the germline segment, which might be a read error. This CDR3 is CASSYSGGVGETQSF. CDR3 nucleotide sequence: TGTGCCAGCAGTTACTCGGGCGGGGTCGGAGAGACCCAGTCCTTC. The chain has TRBV6-6 and TRBJ2-5, with D possibly being TRBD2 (6 bases). Germline-derived CDR1 and CDR2 are MNHNY and SVGAGI (reference sequence). There are 15 residues in the CDR3.

This clonotype was observed many times. The rearrangement links TRBV5-1 to TRBJ2-2; possibly TRBD2 for D (6 bases). The CDR3 contains 17 residues. Germline assignment: CDR1 SGHRS and CDR2 YFSETQ. V lost 3 bases, J lost 2 bases, and 17 bases lay in between. CDR3 nucleotides: TGCGCCAGCAGCTGGAGAGATAGCGGCGAAAACACCGGGGAGCTGTTTTTT. As protein: CASSWRDSGENTGELFF.

This clonotype showed up just a few times. The V gene is TRBV27, the J gene TRBJ2-2; 8 positions agree with TRBD1. The CDR3 runs 15 residues. J gave up 3 bases and V 5 bases, and 5 bases lay outside the gene matches. Germline V CDR1 and CDR2: MNHEY, SMNVEV (reference sequence). CDR3 loop: CASSPQTGDTGELFF. CDR3 in DNA: TGTGCCAGCAGTCCCCAGACAGGGGACACCGGGGAGCTGTTTTTT.

In its sample, this clonotype was seen once. A read error may be the cause here, since a much bigger clone is one base away. The chain links TRBV7-2 to TRBJ1-3, with D unresolved. From germline, CDR1 is SGHTA and CDR2 FQGNSA. Trimming took 8 bases from V and 3 from J, leaving 8 bases between them. This CDR3 comprises 12 residues. For the CDR3, the DNA is TGTGCCAGCGGCCGCCATGGAAACACCATATATTTT. Amino acids: CASGRHGNTIYF.

The V gene is TRBV14, the J gene TRBJ2-1; D not resolved. The CDR3 is made up of 15 amino acids. The germline gives CDR1 SGHDN, CDR2 FVKESK. V was clipped by 0 bases and J by 8 bases, with 14 bases between them. DNA for the CDR3: TGTGCCAGCAGCCAAGAGGACCCCTGGACCGATGAGCAGTTCTTC. Translating gives CASSQEDPWTDEQFF.

The chain has TRBV11-2 and TRBJ2-6, with TRBD2 as a possible D gene (6 bases). Deletions cut 3 bases from V and 4 bases from J, with 10 bases between. Germline lookup yields CDR1 SGHAT and CDR2 FQNNGV. The CDR3 runs 15 residues. The DNA for the CDR3 is TGTGCCAGCAGCTTGTACAGCGGGGGGGCCAACGTCCTGACTTTC. It specifies CASSLYSGGANVLTF. Combining the CDR3 with reference TRBV11-2 and TRBJ2-6 gives the whole variable domain EAGVAQSPRYKIIEKRQSVAFWCNPISGHATLYWYQQILGQGPKLLIQFQNNGVVDDSQLPKDRFSAERLKGVDSTLKIQPAKLEDSAVYLCASSLYSGGANVLTFGAGSRLTVL.

V gene TRBV19 combines with J gene TRBJ2-2; D possibly corresponds to TRBD1 (6 bases). V was pared by 6 bases and J by 4 bases, with 9 bases between. CDR3 length: 13 residues. The germline V gene encodes CDR1 LNHDA and CDR2 SQIVND (reference sequence). CDR3 amino acids: CASRMDSTGELFF. The DNA for the CDR3 is TGTGCCAGTAGGATGGACAGCACCGGGGAGCTGTTTTTT.

This clonotype was detected a few times. The rearrangement links TRBV6-1 to TRBJ2-3; tentative D call: TRBD1 (6 bases). CDR1 and CDR2 (germline): MNHNS, SASEGT. V was pared by 2 bases and J by 3 bases, with 15 bases between. The CDR3 contains 16 residues. CDR3 sequence (DNA): TGTGCCAGCAGTGAACGACACAGGGTGGCGACAGATACGCAGTATTTT. Translation: CASSERHRVATDTQYF.

The chain employs TRBV12-3 or TRBV12-4 and TRBJ1-1; TRBD1 is a possible D gene (5 bases). The CDR3 is 16 residues long. Trimming took off 8 bases at V and 3 bases at J, with 22 bases between the two ends. In nucleotides, the CDR3 is TGTGCCAGCTTCCCACCACAAGACAGACGGTACACTGAAGCTTTCTTT. Its translation: CASFPPQDRRYTEAFF.

A few counts support this clonotype. This chain joins TRBV27 and TRBJ1-2; TRBD1 is a possible D gene (6 bases). The germline gives CDR1 MNHEY, CDR2 SMNVEV (reference sequence). The CDR3 spans 13 residues. The V end was cut by 4 bases, the J end by 6 bases, with 12 bases between. CDR3 sequence: CASSSAGEDGYTF. The CDR3 DNA sequence: TGTGCCAGCAGTTCGGCAGGGGAGGATGGCTACACCTTC.

The V call is TRBV19, the J call TRBJ1-5, with D perhaps TRBD1 (6 bases). Deletions cut 5 bases from V and 4 bases from J, with 9 bases between. CDR3 length equals 13 residues. Germline V gives CDR1 LNHDA, CDR2 SQIVND (reference sequence). DNA for the CDR3: TGTGCCAGTAGTGCAGGGGTAAATCAGCCCCAGCATTTT. This gives the protein CASSAGVNQPQHF.

This clonotype turned up a few times. The chain combines TRBV6-1 with TRBJ2-2, with 9 bases that match TRBD2. CDR1 MNHNS and CDR2 SASEGT come from the germline V gene. The CDR3 contains 15 residues. J gave up 7 bases and V 1 base, and 4 bases lay outside the gene matches. The CDR3 reads CASSEGSGGLGELFF. The CDR3 DNA sequence: TGTGCCAGCAGTGAAGGGAGCGGGGGGCTCGGGGAGCTGTTTTTT.

The chain joins TRBV5-6 to TRBJ1-2; unclear D gene. Trimming took off 1 base at V and 8 bases at J, with 15 bases between the two ends. Germline assignment: CDR1 SGHDT and CDR2 YYEEEE. The CDR3 length is 14 residues. DNA for the CDR3: TGTGCCAGCAGCTTGCAAGGGCCCAGGCCGGGCTACACCTTC. Translation gives CASSLQGPRPGYTF.

In its sample, this clonotype was seen a few times. The chain couples TRBV7-3 to TRBJ2-1, with D unresolved. This CDR3 contains 13 residues. Germline CDR1 SGHTA, CDR2 FQGTGA. V shed 1 base and J shed 8 bases, with 9 bases lying between them. The CDR3 loop is CASSLKPTDEQFF. In DNA form, the CDR3 reads TGTGCCAGCAGCTTAAAGCCTACGGATGAGCAGTTCTTC.

With regard to this clonotype: This may arise from a read error, as a much more abundant clone is one base away. The gene calls are TRBV7-8 and TRBJ2-2; TRBD1 matches 7 bases. The CDR3 runs 16 residues. The germline gives CDR1 SGHVS, CDR2 FQNEAQ. The CDR3 DNA reads TGTGCCAGCAGCTCCCGGCCGGGACAGTTAACCGGGGTGCTGTTTTTT. It is translated as CASSSRPGQLTGVLFF.

This clonotype was picked up a small number of times. The chain employs TRBV11-2 and TRBJ2-3; possible D gene TRBD1, 6 bases. Trimming took 1 base from V and 2 from J, leaving 16 bases between them. The germline CDR1 and CDR2 sequences are SGHAT and FQNNGV. This CDR3 comprises 17 residues. The CDR3 spells CASSLGSTGAFTDTQYF. For the CDR3, the DNA is TGTGCCAGCAGCTTAGGTTCGACAGGAGCCTTCACAGATACGCAGTATTTT. Full variable domain (outside the CDR3, taken from reference TRBV11-2 and TRBJ2-3): EAGVAQSPRYKIIEKRQSVAFWCNPISGHATLYWYQQILGQGPKLLIQFQNNGVVDDSQLPKDRFSAERLKGVDSTLKIQPAKLEDSAVYLCASSLGSTGAFTDTQYFGPGTRLTVL.

The rearrangement joins TRBV7-3 to TRBJ2-3, with D tentatively TRBD1 (6 bases). V was trimmed by 5 bases and J by 4 bases, leaving 19 bases between them. Looked up from germline, CDR1 is SGHTA and CDR2 is FQGTGA. This CDR3 region has 16 residues. For the CDR3, the DNA is TGTGCCAGCAGCCCGGGACCCCCTGGGGGCGCAGATACGCAGTATTTT. It codes for CASSPGPPGGADTQYF.

The chain links TRBV7-2 to TRBJ2-1; D is ambiguous. Germline V lookup: CDR1 SGHTA, CDR2 FQGNSA. CDR3 length equals 14 residues. V lost 3 bases and J 5 bases, leaving 11 bases between the germline ends. The chain's CDR3 is CASSLSGRNNEQFF. CDR3 DNA: TGTGCCAGCAGCTTGTCTGGACGGAACAATGAGCAGTTCTTC.